The rows below give T cell receptor beta chains drawn from one sample of a study of chemoradiotherapy in HPV16-positive cancers. TCRdb keeps only in-frame clones here, not all; method: immunoSEQ multiplex PCR. The sample shows fewer than 25,000 clones, about two thirds of them seen only once. The material was obtained from a patient who underwent chemoradiotherapy. The source of these receptors is a human donor with HPV-associated anogenital cancer. Each CDR3 is given with its conserved first and last residue. Each record gives: J gene, D gene, clone size, V gene, CDR3 length, CDR3 protein, CDR3 DNA. The D gene is left open where the match is weak. Some rows have no size entry. The others give once, few or many, or a class for an expanded clone.

TRBJ1-4 | TRBD1 | - | TRBV10-3 | 13 | CAVSGTVGEKLFF | TGTGCCGTTTCCGGGACAGTGGGGGAAAAACTGTTTTTT
TRBJ2-5 | - | - | TRBV25-1 | 14 | CASSEQDRTETQYF | TGTGCCAGCAGTGAACAGGACCGAACGGAGACCCAGTACTTC
TRBJ2-7 | - | few | TRBV9 | 14 | CASSVAPQVHEQYF | TGTGCCAGCAGCGTAGCGCCCCAAGTTCACGAGCAGTACTTC
TRBJ1-2 | TRBD1 | - | TRBV28 | 13 | CASSGDRVYGYTF | TGTGCCAGCAGCGGTGACAGGGTGTATGGCTACACCTTC
TRBJ1-5 | - | - | TRBV28 | 16 | CASSTRTAARNQPQHF | TGTGCCAGCAGTACTCGGACGGCAGCCCGCAATCAGCCCCAGCATTTT
TRBJ1-1 | - | few | TRBV28 | 11 | CASSLTSEAFF | TGTGCCAGCAGTTTGACATCTGAAGCTTTCTTT
TRBJ1-2 | TRBD1 | few | TRBV5-1 | 13 | CASSTDRGRGYTF | TGCGCCAGCAGCACGGACAGGGGGCGAGGCTACACCTTC
TRBJ2-7 | - | - | TRBV10-3 | 16 | CAISESGDKWGSEQYF | TGTGCCATCAGTGAGTCAGGAGACAAATGGGGGAGCGAGCAGTACTTC
TRBJ1-2 | - | few | TRBV19 | 11 | CASSRGLGYTF | TGTGCCAGTAGTAGGGGCCTGGGCTACACCTTC
TRBJ1-5 | TRBD1 | - | TRBV19 | 14 | CASSGQGRNQPQHF | TGTGCCAGTAGTGGACAGGGTCGGAATCAGCCCCAGCATTTT
TRBJ2-2 | - | - | TRBV27 | 13 | CASSLSRSGELFF | TGTGCCAGCAGTTTATCGAGGAGCGGGGAGCTGTTTTTT
TRBJ2-7 | TRBD2 | - | TRBV28 | 16 | CASSLLAGAPTYEQYF | TGTGCCAGCAGTTTACTAGCGGGGGCCCCAACCTACGAGCAGTACTTC
TRBJ2-1 | TRBD1 | - | TRBV27 | 16 | CASSETGTASYNEQFF | TGTGCCAGCAGTGAGACCGGGACAGCCTCCTACAATGAGCAGTTCTTC
TRBJ1-1 | - | few | TRBV19 | 11 | CASSTQAVAFF | TGTGCCAGTAGCACCCAAGCGGTAGCTTTCTTT
TRBJ1-2 | - | few | TRBV25-1 | 12 | CASSDWSLGYTF | TGTGCCAGCAGTGATTGGAGTTTAGGCTACACCTTC
TRBJ2-3 | - | - | TRBV6-6 | 16 | CASKAPGQDYTDTQYF | TGTGCCAGCAAGGCCCCCGGACAGGACTACACAGATACGCAGTATTTT
TRBJ1-1 | - | - | TRBV5-4 | 14 | CASSFEILNTEAFF | TGTGCCAGCAGCTTTGAAATTCTGAACACTGAAGCTTTCTTT
TRBJ2-1 | - | - | TRBV11-2 | 17 | CASSLGAALSSYNEQFF | TGTGCCAGCAGCTTAGGGGCGGCCCTGAGCTCCTACAATGAGCAGTTCTTC
TRBJ1-1 | - | - | TRBV19 | 14 | CASSIGRGNTEAFF | TGTGCCAGTAGTATAGGCCGGGGGAACACTGAAGCTTTCTTT
TRBJ2-6 | - | - | TRBV5-4 | 16 | CASSLAMGGGANVLTF | TGTGCCAGCAGCTTGGCTATGGGGGGCGGGGCCAACGTCCTGACTTTC
TRBJ1-5 | TRBD1 | - | TRBV28 | 16 | CASSLGPGTGNQPQHF | TGTGCCAGCAGTTTAGGTCCAGGGACAGGCAATCAGCCCCAGCATTTT
TRBJ2-1 | - | - | TRBV7-2 | 14 | CASSQTGYYNEQFF | TGTGCCAGCAGCCAGACAGGTTACTACAATGAGCAGTTCTTC
TRBJ2-1 | - | - | TRBV7-2 | 11 | CASSLSGEQFF | TGTGCCAGCAGCTTATCAGGCGAGCAGTTCTTC
TRBJ1-3 | TRBD1 | - | TRBV7-9 | 14 | CASSSTGAGNTIYF | TGTGCCAGCAGCTCAACAGGGGCTGGAAACACCATATATTTT
TRBJ2-5 | - | - | TRBV28 | 13 | CASRETPRETQYF | TGTGCCAGCAGAGAGACACCCCGGGAGACCCAGTACTTC
TRBJ2-1 | TRBD2 | - | TRBV5-1 | 15 | CASSLEGGGYNEQFF | TGCGCCAGCAGCTTGGAGGGCGGGGGGTACAATGAGCAGTTCTTC
TRBJ1-1 | TRBD1 | - | TRBV2 | 17 | CAITISGTAVENTEAFF | TGTGCCATCACGATTTCTGGGACAGCCGTCGAGAACACTGAAGCTTTCTTT
TRBJ2-5 | TRBD2 | - | TRBV9 | 16 | CASSASQAGGKETQYF | TGTGCCAGCAGCGCCTCCCAAGCGGGAGGCAAAGAGACCCAGTACTTC
TRBJ2-3 | - | - | TRBV5-1 | 16 | CASSLRGSAGTDTQYF | TGCGCCAGCAGCCTCAGAGGATCGGCGGGCACAGATACGCAGTATTTT
TRBJ1-1 | - | - | TRBV28 | 14 | CASSFRGGNTEAFF | TGTGCCAGCAGTTTTCGGGGGGGGAACACTGAAGCTTTCTTT
TRBJ1-2 | TRBD1 | - | TRBV30 | 13 | CAWGVGTAYGYTF | TGTGCCTGGGGGGTGGGGACAGCCTATGGCTACACCTTC
TRBJ2-1 | - | - | TRBV20-1 | 11 | CSAVSYNEQFF | TGCAGTGCGGTCTCCTACAATGAGCAGTTCTTC
TRBJ2-2 | TRBD1 | once | TRBV13 | 15 | CASSLQGANTGELFF | TGTGCCAGCAGCTTACAGGGGGCAAACACCGGGGAGCTGTTTTTT
TRBJ2-3 | TRBD2 | - | TRBV2 | 16 | CASSPSAGGFSDTQYF | TGTGCCAGCAGCCCCTCAGCGGGGGGGTTCTCAGATACGCAGTATTTT
TRBJ1-3 | - | - | TRBV25-1 | 14 | CASTPVTAGNTIYF | TGTGCCAGCACCCCAGTAACGGCTGGAAACACCATATATTTT
TRBJ1-1 | - | few | TRBV10-1 | 13 | CASRRGVGTEAFF | TGCGCCAGCAGGAGGGGAGTAGGCACTGAAGCTTTCTTT
TRBJ2-2 | TRBD1 | - | TRBV6-5 | 15 | CATTRRTGGPGELFF | TGTGCCACCACGCGTCGGACAGGGGGGCCCGGGGAGCTGTTTTTT
TRBJ2-3 | TRBD2 | - | TRBV14 | 14 | CASSQDASGRTQYF | TGTGCCAGCAGCCAAGATGCCAGCGGGAGGACGCAGTATTTT
TRBJ2-7 | TRBD2 | once | TRBV4-3 | 15 | CASSQEVAGVYEQYF | TGCGCCAGCAGCCAAGAAGTAGCGGGAGTATACGAGCAGTACTTC
TRBJ2-3 | - | - | TRBV1 | 19 | CTSSQEGSGSGRRTDTQYF | TGCACCAGCAGCCAAGAAGGGAGCGGGAGTGGTCGACGCACAGATACGCAGTATTTT
TRBJ1-3 | - | - | TRBV5-6 | 15 | CASSSPTGSGNTIYF | TGTGCCAGCAGCTCGCCGACAGGTTCCGGAAACACCATATATTTT
TRBJ2-7 | - | - | TRBV7-2 | 14 | CASSLAILSGEQYF | TGTGCCAGCAGCTTAGCTATCCTGAGCGGAGAGCAGTACTTC
TRBJ1-5 | - | few | TRBV30 | 12 | CAWRGVGQPQHF | TGTGCCTGGAGGGGAGTAGGTCAGCCCCAGCATTTT
TRBJ1-6 | - | few | TRBV5-1 | 14 | CASSLRGENSPLHF | TGCGCCAGCAGCTTGCGAGGGGAGAATTCACCCCTCCACTTT